The clone carrying this TCR beta chain was found a few times. This specimen comes from a study of metastatic and nonmetastatic thyroid tumors. V lost 4 bases, J lost 1 base, and 15 bases stayed unmatched. The CDR3 totals 18 residues. The germline CDR1 and CDR2 sequences are MGHRA and YSYEKL. How the authors handled the data: The authors used CDR3 differences across clinicopathological groups to build a distant-metastasis classifier for papillary thyroid cancer. TCRdb reanalyzed the PCR reads via MiXCR. The V and J calls were not made by the authors but by TCRdb's processing. This table has tens of thousands of clones, approximately 4.1% appearing once. Patients had received no treatment of any kind before thyroid surgery.

This rearrangement joins TRBV4-1 to TRBJ2-5; TRBD2 matches 7 bases. The receptor comes from a female donor with papillary thyroid cancer or a benign thyroid nodule (not recorded which). Some clones in this sample may be carry-over from other donors' samples. The specimen sequenced was blood. CDR3 in DNA: TGCGCCAGCAGCCCTGCCGGGCGCGGCGGGAGCGGCCAAGAGACCCAGTACTTC. It is translated as CASSPAGRGGSGQETQYF.